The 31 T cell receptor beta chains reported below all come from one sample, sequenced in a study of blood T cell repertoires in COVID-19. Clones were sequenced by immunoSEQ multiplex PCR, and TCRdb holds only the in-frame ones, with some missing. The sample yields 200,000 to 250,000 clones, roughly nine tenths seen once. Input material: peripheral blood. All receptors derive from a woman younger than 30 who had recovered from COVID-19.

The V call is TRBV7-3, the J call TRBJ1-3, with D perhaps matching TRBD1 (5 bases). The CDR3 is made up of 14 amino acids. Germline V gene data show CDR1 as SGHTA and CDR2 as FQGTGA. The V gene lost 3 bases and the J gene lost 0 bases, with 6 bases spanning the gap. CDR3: CASSLGGSGNTIYF. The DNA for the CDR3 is TGTGCCAGCAGCTTGGGGGGCTCTGGAAACACCATATATTTT.

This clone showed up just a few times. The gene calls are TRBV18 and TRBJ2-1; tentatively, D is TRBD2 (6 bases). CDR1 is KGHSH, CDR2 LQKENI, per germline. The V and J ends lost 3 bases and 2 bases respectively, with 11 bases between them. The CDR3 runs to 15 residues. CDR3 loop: CASSPWRDPYNEQFF. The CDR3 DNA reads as TGTGCCAGCTCACCTTGGAGGGACCCCTACAATGAGCAGTTCTTC.

This CDR3 reads CATSRDRQGASYGYTF. CDR3 DNA sequence: TGTGCCACCAGCAGAGATCGGCAGGGGGCTTCCTATGGCTACACCTTC. J is TRBJ1-2 and V is TRBV15; 8 bases align to TRBD1. Per germline, CDR1 LNHNV and CDR2 YYDKDF (reference sequence). V gave up 0 bases and J gave up 4 bases; unmatched junction bases: 7. CDR3 length: 16 amino acids.

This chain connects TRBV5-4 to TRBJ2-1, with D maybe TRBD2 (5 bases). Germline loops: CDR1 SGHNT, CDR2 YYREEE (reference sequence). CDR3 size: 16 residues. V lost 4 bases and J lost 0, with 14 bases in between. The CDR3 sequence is CASSEAGVSSYNEQFF. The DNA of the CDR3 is TGTGCCAGCAGCGAGGCCGGGGTAAGCTCCTACAATGAGCAGTTCTTC.

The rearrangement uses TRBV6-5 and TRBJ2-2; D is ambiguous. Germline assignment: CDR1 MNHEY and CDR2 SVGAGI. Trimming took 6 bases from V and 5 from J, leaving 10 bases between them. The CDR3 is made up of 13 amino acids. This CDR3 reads CASRHFTTGELFF. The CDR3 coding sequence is TGTGCCAGCAGGCATTTTACTACCGGGGAGCTGTTTTTT.

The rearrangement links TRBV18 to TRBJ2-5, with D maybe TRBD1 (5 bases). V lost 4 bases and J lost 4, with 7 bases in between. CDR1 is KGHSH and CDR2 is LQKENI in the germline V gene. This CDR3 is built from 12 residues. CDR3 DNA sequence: TGTGCCAGCTCACGTCAGGGAGAGACCCAGTACTTC. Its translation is CASSRQGETQYF.

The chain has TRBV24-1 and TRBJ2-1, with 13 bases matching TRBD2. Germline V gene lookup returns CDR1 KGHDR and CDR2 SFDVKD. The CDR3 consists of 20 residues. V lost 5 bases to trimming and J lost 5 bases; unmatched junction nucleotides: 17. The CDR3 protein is CATSAPAGTSGAPNDNEQFF. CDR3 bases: TGTGCCACCAGTGCCCCTGCCGGGACTAGCGGGGCCCCCAACGACAATGAGCAGTTCTTC.

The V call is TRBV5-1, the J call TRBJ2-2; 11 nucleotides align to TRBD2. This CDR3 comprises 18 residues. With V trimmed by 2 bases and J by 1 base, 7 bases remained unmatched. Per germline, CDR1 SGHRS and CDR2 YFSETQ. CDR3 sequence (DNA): TGCGCCAGCAGCTTAACACTAGCGGGAGTGCTGAACACCGGGGAGCTGTTTTTT. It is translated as CASSLTLAGVLNTGELFF.

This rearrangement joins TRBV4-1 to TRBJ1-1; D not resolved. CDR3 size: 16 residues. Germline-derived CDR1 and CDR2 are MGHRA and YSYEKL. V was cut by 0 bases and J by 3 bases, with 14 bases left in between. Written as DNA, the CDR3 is TGCGCCAGCAGCCAAGAACGGCGTGGACTGTACACTGAAGCTTTCTTT. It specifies CASSQERRGLYTEAFF.

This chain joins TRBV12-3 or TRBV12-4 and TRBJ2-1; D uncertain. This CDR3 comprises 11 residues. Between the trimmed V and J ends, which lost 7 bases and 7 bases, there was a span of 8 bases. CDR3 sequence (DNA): TGTGCCAGCATTGCCGGGAATGAGCAGTTCTTC. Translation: CASIAGNEQFF.

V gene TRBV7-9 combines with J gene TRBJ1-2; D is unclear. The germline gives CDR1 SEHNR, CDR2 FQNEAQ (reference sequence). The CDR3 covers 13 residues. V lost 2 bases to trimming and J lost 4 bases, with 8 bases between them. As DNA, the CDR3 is TGTGCCAGCAGCTTAATAGTATCCTATGGCTACACCTTC. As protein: CASSLIVSYGYTF.

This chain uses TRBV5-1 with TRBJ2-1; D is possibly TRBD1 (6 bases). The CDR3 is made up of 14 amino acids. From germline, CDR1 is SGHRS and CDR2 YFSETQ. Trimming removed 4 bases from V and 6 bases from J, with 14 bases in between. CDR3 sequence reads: CASSTYVGGNEQFF. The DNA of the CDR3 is TGCGCCAGCAGCACCTACGTAGGGGGCAATGAGCAGTTCTTC. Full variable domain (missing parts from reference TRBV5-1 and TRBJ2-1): KAGVTQTPRYLIKTRGQQVTLSCSPISGHRSVSWYQQTPGQGLQFLFEYFSETQRNKGNFPGRFSGRQFSNSRSEMNVSTLELGDSALYLCASSTYVGGNEQFFGPGTRLTVL.

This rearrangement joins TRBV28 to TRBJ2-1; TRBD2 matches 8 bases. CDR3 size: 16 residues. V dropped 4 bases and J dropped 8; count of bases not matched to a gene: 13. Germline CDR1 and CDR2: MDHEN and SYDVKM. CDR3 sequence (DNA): TGTGCCAGCAGTTCCCCGGGACTAGTTATGATTCATGAGCAGTTCTTC. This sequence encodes CASSSPGLVMIHEQFF.

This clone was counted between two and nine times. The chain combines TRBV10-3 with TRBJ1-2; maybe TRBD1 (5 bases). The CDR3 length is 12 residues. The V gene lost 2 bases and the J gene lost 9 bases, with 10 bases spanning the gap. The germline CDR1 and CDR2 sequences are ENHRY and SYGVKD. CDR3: CAISEQGSSYTF. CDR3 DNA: TGTGCCATCAGTGAGCAGGGTAGTAGCTACACCTTC.

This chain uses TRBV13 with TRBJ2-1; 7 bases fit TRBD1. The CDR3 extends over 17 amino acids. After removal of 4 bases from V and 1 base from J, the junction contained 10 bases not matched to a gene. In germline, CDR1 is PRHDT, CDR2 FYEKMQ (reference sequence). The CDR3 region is CASSSTTGELSYNEQFF. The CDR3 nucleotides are TGTGCCAGCAGCTCTACCACAGGGGAGTTATCCTACAATGAGCAGTTCTTC.

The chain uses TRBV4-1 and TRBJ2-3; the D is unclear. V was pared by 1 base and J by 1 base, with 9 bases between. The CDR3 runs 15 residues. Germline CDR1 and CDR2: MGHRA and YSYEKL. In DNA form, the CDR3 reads TGCGCCAGCAGCCAAGCGTATCCGGGCACAGATACGCAGTATTTT. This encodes CASSQAYPGTDTQYF.

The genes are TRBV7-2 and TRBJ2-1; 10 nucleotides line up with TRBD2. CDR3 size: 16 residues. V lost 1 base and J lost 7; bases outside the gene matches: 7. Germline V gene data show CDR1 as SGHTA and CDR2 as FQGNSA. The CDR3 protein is CASSLVRGSGGNEQFF. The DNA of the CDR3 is TGTGCCAGCAGCTTAGTGAGGGGTAGCGGGGGGAATGAGCAGTTCTTC.

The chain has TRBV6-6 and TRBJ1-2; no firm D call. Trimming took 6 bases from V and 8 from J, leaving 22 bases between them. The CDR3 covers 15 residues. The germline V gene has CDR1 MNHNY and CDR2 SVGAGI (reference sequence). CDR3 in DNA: TGTGCCAGCAGCCAAGACCGGGATCTCAAAGGGGGCTACACCTTC. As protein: CASSQDRDLKGGYTF.

CDR3 in DNA: TGTGCCAGTAGGTTTCTAGCGGAGACAGAGCAGTTCTTC. Its protein is CASRFLAETEQFF. This chain uses TRBV19 with TRBJ2-1; TRBD2 matches 7 bases. The trim removed 6 bases at V and 10 bases at J, leaving 9 bases unmatched. The CDR3 is 13 residues long. Germline assignment: CDR1 LNHDA and CDR2 SQIVND (reference sequence).

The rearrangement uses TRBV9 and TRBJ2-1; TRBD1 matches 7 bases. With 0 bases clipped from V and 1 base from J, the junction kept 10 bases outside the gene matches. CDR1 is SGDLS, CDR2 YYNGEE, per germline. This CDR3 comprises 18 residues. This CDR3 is CASSVALATGISYNEQFF. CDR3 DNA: TGTGCCAGCAGCGTAGCTCTCGCGACAGGGATTTCCTACAATGAGCAGTTCTTC.

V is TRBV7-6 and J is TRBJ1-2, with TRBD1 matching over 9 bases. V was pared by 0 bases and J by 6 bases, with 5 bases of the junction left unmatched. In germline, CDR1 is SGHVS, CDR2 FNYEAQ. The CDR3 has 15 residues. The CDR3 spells CASSLALTGGDGYTF. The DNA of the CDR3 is TGTGCCAGCAGCTTAGCCTTAACAGGGGGCGATGGCTACACCTTC.

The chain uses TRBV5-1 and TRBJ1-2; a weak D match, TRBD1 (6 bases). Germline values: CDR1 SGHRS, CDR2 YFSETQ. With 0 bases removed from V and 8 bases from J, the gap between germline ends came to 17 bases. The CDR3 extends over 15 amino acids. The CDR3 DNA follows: TGCGCCAGCAGCTTGGTTCCGGGGGGCCGAGACGGCTACACCTTC. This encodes CASSLVPGGRDGYTF.

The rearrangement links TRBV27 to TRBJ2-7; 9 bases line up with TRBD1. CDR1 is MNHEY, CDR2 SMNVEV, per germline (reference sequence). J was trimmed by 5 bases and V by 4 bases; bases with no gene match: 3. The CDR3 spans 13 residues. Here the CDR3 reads CASSWTGVDEQYF. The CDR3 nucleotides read TGTGCCAGCAGTTGGACAGGGGTCGACGAGCAGTACTTC.

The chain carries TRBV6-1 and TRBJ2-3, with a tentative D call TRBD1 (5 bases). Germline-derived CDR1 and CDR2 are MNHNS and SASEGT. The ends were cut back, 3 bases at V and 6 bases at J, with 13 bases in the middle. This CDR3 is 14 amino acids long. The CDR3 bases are TGTGCCAGCAGTGAGCACAGGCCCCCCGATACGCAGTATTTT. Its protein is CASSEHRPPDTQYF.

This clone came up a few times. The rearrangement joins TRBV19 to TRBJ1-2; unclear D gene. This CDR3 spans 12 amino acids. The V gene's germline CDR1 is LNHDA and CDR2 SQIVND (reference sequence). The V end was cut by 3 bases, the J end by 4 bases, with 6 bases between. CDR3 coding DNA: TGTGCCAGTAGTATTGCACTCTATGGCTACACCTTC. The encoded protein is CASSIALYGYTF.

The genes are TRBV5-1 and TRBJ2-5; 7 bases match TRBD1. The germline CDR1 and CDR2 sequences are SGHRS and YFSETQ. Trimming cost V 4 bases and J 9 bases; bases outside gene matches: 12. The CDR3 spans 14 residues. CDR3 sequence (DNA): TGCGCCAGCAGCCCCATACAGGGGTTGGACCCCCAGTACTTC. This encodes CASSPIQGLDPQYF.

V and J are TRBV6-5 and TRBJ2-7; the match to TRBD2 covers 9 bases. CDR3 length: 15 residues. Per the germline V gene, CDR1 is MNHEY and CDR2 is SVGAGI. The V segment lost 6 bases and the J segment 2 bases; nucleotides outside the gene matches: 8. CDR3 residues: CASRLTSGGTYEQYF. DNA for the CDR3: TGTGCCAGCAGGCTGACTAGCGGAGGGACCTACGAGCAGTACTTC.

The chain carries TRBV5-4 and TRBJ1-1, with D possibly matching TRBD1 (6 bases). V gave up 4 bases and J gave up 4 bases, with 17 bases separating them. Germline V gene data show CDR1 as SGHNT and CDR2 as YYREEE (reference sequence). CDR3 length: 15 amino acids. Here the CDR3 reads CASSPWGGAGTEAFF. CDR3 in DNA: TGTGCCAGCAGCCCCTGGGGGGGCGCGGGCACTGAAGCTTTCTTT.

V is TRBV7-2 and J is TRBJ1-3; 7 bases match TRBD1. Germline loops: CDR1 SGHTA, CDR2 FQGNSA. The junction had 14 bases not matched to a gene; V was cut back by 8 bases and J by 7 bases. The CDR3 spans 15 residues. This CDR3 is CASFRPTGLSNTIYF. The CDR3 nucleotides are TGTGCCAGCTTCAGGCCGACAGGGTTGAGTAACACCATATATTTT.

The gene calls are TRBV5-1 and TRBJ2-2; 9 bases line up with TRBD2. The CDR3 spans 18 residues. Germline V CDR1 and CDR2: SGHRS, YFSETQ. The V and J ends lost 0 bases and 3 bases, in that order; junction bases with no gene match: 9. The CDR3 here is CASSLARVAGEHTGELFF. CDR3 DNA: TGCGCCAGCAGCTTGGCCAGGGTAGCGGGAGAGCACACCGGGGAGCTGTTTTTT.

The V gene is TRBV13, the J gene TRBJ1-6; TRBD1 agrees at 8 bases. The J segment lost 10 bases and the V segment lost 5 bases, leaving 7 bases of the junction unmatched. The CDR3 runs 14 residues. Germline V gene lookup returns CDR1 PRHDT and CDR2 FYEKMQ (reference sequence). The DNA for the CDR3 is TGTGCCAGCAGCCCGAGGGACAGGCAATCACCCCTCCACTTT. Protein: CASSPRDRQSPLHF.